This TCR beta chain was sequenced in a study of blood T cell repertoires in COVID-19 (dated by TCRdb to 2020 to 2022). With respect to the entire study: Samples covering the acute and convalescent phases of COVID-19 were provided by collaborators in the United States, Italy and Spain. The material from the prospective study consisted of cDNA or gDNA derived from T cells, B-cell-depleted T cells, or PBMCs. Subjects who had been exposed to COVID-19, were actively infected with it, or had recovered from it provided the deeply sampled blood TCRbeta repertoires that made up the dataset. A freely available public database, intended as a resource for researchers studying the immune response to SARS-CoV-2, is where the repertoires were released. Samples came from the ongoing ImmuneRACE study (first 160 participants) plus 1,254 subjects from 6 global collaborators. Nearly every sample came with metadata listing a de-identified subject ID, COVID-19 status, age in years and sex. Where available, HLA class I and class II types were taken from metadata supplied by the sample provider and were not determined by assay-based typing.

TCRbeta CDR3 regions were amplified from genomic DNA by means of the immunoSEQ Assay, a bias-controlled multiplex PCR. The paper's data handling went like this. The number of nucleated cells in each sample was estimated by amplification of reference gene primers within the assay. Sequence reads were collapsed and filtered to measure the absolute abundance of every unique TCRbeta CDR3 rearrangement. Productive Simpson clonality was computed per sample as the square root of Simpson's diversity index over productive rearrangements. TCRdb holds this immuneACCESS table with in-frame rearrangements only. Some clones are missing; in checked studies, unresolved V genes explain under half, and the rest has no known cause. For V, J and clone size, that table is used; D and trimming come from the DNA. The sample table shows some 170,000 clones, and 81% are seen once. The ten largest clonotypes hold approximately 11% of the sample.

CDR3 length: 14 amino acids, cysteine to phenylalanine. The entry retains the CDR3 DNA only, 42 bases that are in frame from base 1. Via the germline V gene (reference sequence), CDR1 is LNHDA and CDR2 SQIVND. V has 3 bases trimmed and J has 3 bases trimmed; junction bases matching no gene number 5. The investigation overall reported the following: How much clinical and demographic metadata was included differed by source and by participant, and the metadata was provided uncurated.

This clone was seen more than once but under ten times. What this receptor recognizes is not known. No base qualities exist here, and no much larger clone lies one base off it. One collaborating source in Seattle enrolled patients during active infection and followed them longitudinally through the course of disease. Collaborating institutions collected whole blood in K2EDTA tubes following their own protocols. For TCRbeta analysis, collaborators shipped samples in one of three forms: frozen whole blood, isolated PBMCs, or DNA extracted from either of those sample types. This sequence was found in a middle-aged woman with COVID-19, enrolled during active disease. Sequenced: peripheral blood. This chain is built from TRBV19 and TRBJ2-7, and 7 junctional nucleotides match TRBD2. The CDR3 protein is CASSIGLADYEQYF. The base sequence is TGTGCCAGTAGTATTGGGCTAGCGGACTACGAGCAGTACTTC.